The T cell receptor beta chain under discussion was sequenced for a study of shared clonotypes between healthy human individuals. Genomic DNA (from each subset) was split evenly across several immunoSEQ plates. Data came from immunoSEQ multiplex PCR; TCRdb stores just in-frame clones and leaves some out. The sample has 550,000 to 650,000 clones; roughly 96% are singletons. Naive CD8 cells, CD45RO-negative and positively selected for CCR7, excluded terminally differentiated effector memory CD45RA+ cells. Sample: naive CD8+ T cells sorted from blood. The receptor's source is a woman aged 25 to 39 in good health.

The CDR3 sequence: CASSLLAAYEQYF. The CDR3 DNA sequence: TGTGCCAGCAGCTTACTAGCGGCCTACGAGCAGTACTTC. The chain combines TRBV7-8 with TRBJ2-7, with 7 bases matching TRBD2. Germline trimming cut 2 bases from V and 2 bases from J; bases unmatched to any gene: 0. The CDR3 is 13 amino acids. CDR1 SGHVS and CDR2 FQNEAQ come from the germline V gene.